The 9 T cell receptor gamma chains listed next were all sequenced from one sample in a study of Vδ1+ human thymocytes. General study results and limits: Thymic TRG and TRD repertoires appeared highly polyclonal.

RNA was extracted from the cells and then reverse transcribed. Multiplex PCR used pooled V-gene forward primers and a constant-region reverse primer to amplify CDR3s. TCRdb re-processed the multiplex PCR reads using CATT. The sample consists of some 37,000 gamma-chain clones, 20% to 25% of them appearing once. These receptors' antigens are unknown. The sequenced material came from Vdelta1+ gamma-delta thymocytes from the thymus. The subset: FACS-sorted CD3+ TCRalphabeta- TCRVdelta1+ TCRVdelta2- thymocytes. These TCRs come from a girl under three years old who had congenital heart surgery.

This clone came up a few times. The chain employs TRGV3 and TRGJ1 or TRGJ2. The V and J ends lost 3 bases and 12 bases, in that order; junction bases with no gene match: 8. The length of the CDR3 is 11 residues. Looked up from germline, CDR1 is VTNTFY and CDR2 is YDVSTARD (reference sequence). The CDR3 DNA follows: TGTGCCACCTGGGACTTTGGTTCGAAACTCTTT. This gives the protein CATWDFGSKLF.

This chain connects TRGV3 to TRGJ1 or TRGJ2. Germline V gene lookup returns CDR1 VTNTFY and CDR2 YDVSTARD (reference sequence). The CDR3 has 17 residues. V trimming: 0 bases; J trimming: 1 base; junction bases outside the gene matches: 12. CDR3 region: CATWDRRALPNYYKKLF. The DNA of the CDR3 is TGTGCCACCTGGGACAGGCGGGCCCTTCCTAATTATTATAAGAAACTCTTT.

Turning to this clone: Its ends do not fully match the called genes, so a read error is possible. The V and J genes are TRGV4 and TRGJ1 or TRGJ2. The germline V gene encodes CDR1 EGSTGY and CDR2 YDSYTSSV. The CDR3 covers 16 residues. CDR3 nucleotide sequence: TGTGCCACCTGGGGTGGGGGGATACCGAATTATTATAAGAAACTCTTT. Protein product: CATWGGGIPNYYKKLF.

The chain links TRGV9 to TRGJ1 or TRGJ2. Germline CDR1 is GITISATS and CDR2 is ISYDGTV (reference sequence). This CDR3 has 14 residues. J lost 4 bases, V lost 2 bases, and 8 bases had no gene match. CDR3 coding DNA: TGTGCCTTGTGGGAGGCTAACCGGTATTATAAGAAACTCTTT. Amino acids: CALWEANRYYKKLF.

The V gene is TRGV2, the J gene TRGJ1 or TRGJ2. Germline V gene sequence: CDR1 EGSNGY, CDR2 YDSYNSKV. The CDR3 is 15 amino acids. The trim removed 0 bases at V and 5 bases at J, leaving 10 bases unmatched. CDR3 region: CATWDGPGANYKKLF. The DNA of the CDR3 is TGTGCCACCTGGGACGGGCCCGGAGCTAATTATAAGAAACTCTTT.

A remark on this clone: A read error may explain this, as a much larger clone is one base away. The chain joins TRGV5 to TRGJ1 or TRGJ2. The CDR3 consists of 13 residues. Germline CDR1 reads VINAFY; CDR2 reads YDVSNSKD. J gave up 5 bases and V 0 bases, and 4 bases lay outside the gene matches. The CDR3 region has the DNA TGTGCCACCTGGGACAGGCAGCATTATAAGAAACTCTTT. This encodes CATWDRQHYKKLF.

V usage is TRGV3 and J usage is TRGJ1 or TRGJ2. V gave up 3 bases and J gave up 5 bases; unmatched junction bases: 13. Germline values: CDR1 VTNTFY, CDR2 YDVSTARD (reference sequence). The CDR3 loop spans 15 amino acids. DNA for the CDR3: TGTGCCACCTGGGACCGTCCTGGGTTGGATTATAAGAAACTCTTT. This gives the protein CATWDRPGLDYKKLF.

This clone showed up just a few times. The chain has TRGV2 and TRGJP2. The germline gives CDR1 EGSNGY, CDR2 YDSYNSKV. J was trimmed by 3 bases and V by 1 base; bases with no gene match: 8. The CDR3 consists of 16 residues. Here the CDR3 DNA reads TGTGCCACCTGGGACGGTCCACTCCGTAGTGATTGGATCAAGACGTTT. It translates to CATWDGPLRSDWIKTF.

Details on this clone: A read error may explain this, as a much larger clone is one base away. V usage is TRGV5 and J usage is TRGJ1 or TRGJ2. The germline CDR1 and CDR2 sequences are VINAFY and YDVSNSKD. V trimming: 5 bases; J trimming: 5 bases; junction bases outside the gene matches: 3. CDR3 length: 11 amino acids. For the CDR3, the DNA is TGTGCCACCTGGGGCAATTATAAGAAACTCTTT. It translates to CATWGNYKKLF.